A selection of T cell receptor beta chains follows, all from one sample in a study of blood T cell repertoires in COVID-19. Measured with immunoSEQ multiplex PCR; TCRdb has only the in-frame clones, and not every one. The sample records fewer than 350,000 clones, 89% being singletons. The source material was PBMCs or T cells enriched from blood (not recorded which). The receptors derive from a woman in her forties who had recovered from COVID-19. CDR3s include the opening cysteine and the closing phenylalanine or tryptophan. D genes are given only for firm matches. Clone size appears in some rows only: once, few, many, or a class for an expanded clone.

CDR3 protein: CASSLVGGRSNEQFF
CDR3 DNA: TGTGCCAGCAGCTTAGTAGGGGGCAGGAGCAATGAGCAGTTCTTC
V gene: TRBV7-2
J gene: TRBJ2-1
clone size: NA
D gene: TRBD1

CDR3 protein: CAINPTGTANNYGYTF
CDR3 DNA: TGTGCCATCAACCCAACCGGGACAGCCAATAACTATGGCTACACCTTC
V gene: TRBV10-3
J gene: TRBJ1-2
clone size: NA
D gene: TRBD1

CDR3 protein: CASSFLAGSNTGELFF
CDR3 DNA: TGTGCCAGTAGCTTCCTTGCAGGTTCGAACACCGGGGAGCTGTTTTTT
V gene: TRBV5-5
J gene: TRBJ2-2
clone size: NA
D gene: NA

CDR3 protein: CASSVEPGFTLHF
CDR3 DNA: TGTGCCAGCAGCGTGGAACCAGGGTTCACCCTCCACTTT
V gene: TRBV9
J gene: TRBJ1-6
clone size: NA
D gene: NA

CDR3 protein: CASSPLGVRTEAFF
CDR3 DNA: TGTGCCAGCAGCCCCCTAGGGGTGCGGACTGAAGCTTTCTTT
V gene: TRBV4-2
J gene: TRBJ1-1
clone size: NA
D gene: NA

CDR3 protein: CASSLRQGNLLHF
CDR3 DNA: TGTGCCAGCAGCTTGCGGCAGGGCAATCTCCTCCACTTT
V gene: TRBV5-6
J gene: TRBJ1-6
clone size: once
D gene: NA

CDR3 protein: CASSTRTGRNEKLFF
CDR3 DNA: TGTGCCAGCAGCACAAGGACAGGGAGGAATGAAAAACTGTTTTTT
V gene: TRBV7-8
J gene: TRBJ1-4
clone size: NA
D gene: TRBD1

CDR3 protein: CASSPDRGQNQPQHF
CDR3 DNA: TGTGCCAGCAGTCCAGACAGGGGACAGAATCAGCCCCAGCATTTT
V gene: TRBV6-5
J gene: TRBJ1-5
clone size: NA
D gene: TRBD1

CDR3 protein: CASSEYGQGVTDTQYF
CDR3 DNA: TGTGCCAGCAGTGAATACGGACAGGGTGTTACAGATACGCAGTATTTT
V gene: TRBV6-1
J gene: TRBJ2-3
clone size: NA
D gene: TRBD1

CDR3 protein: CASSVRSSGSTADTQYF
CDR3 DNA: TGTGCCAGCAGCGTACGCTCTAGCGGGAGTACGGCAGATACGCAGTATTTT
V gene: TRBV9
J gene: TRBJ2-3
clone size: NA
D gene: TRBD2

CDR3 protein: CASSDPGGYMNTEAFF
CDR3 DNA: TGTGCCAGCAGTGACCCCGGGGGGTACATGAACACTGAAGCTTTCTTT
V gene: TRBV6-1
J gene: TRBJ1-1
clone size: NA
D gene: NA

CDR3 protein: CASTRLGRGMETQYF
CDR3 DNA: TGTGCCTCCACCCGGTTGGGGAGGGGGATGGAGACCCAGTACTTC
V gene: TRBV30
J gene: TRBJ2-5
clone size: NA
D gene: NA

CDR3 protein: CASSPSRGLKDTQYF
CDR3 DNA: TGCGCCAGCAGCCCATCGCGGGGGCTAAAGGATACGCAGTATTTT
V gene: TRBV5-1
J gene: TRBJ2-3
clone size: few
D gene: NA

CDR3 protein: CASRDRATNEKLFF
CDR3 DNA: TGTGCCAGCCGGGACAGAGCAACTAATGAAAAACTGTTTTTT
V gene: TRBV27
J gene: TRBJ1-4
clone size: NA
D gene: TRBD1

CDR3 protein: CASSLAPGGHSGNTIYF
CDR3 DNA: TGTGCCAGCAGCTTAGCCCCTGGCGGTCACTCTGGAAACACCATATATTTT
V gene: TRBV7-2
J gene: TRBJ1-3
clone size: NA
D gene: NA

CDR3 protein: CASSTPGSMGIQYF
CDR3 DNA: TGTGCCAGCAGTACTCCTGGGAGTATGGGCATTCAGTACTTC
V gene: TRBV6-5
J gene: TRBJ2-4
clone size: few
D gene: NA